The 31 T cell receptor beta chains given below trace back to one sample, sequenced in a study of T-cell reconstitution after alpha-beta-depleted transplantation in children. Unique molecular identifiers were built into the TCRbeta library. TCRdb passed the PCR reads through MiXCR, listing each CDR3 protein once. The table shows around 380,000 distinct CDR3 sequences, with around 9.9% occurring only once. Specimen: PBMCs from the stem cell graft donor, collected from the stem cell graft. Source of these receptors: a human donor who donated a stem cell graft to a child with acute myeloid leukemia.

This chain joins TRBV29-1 and TRBJ1-5; 8 bases agree with TRBD1. Germline V gene sequence: CDR1 SQVTM, CDR2 ANQGSEA. This CDR3 comprises 13 residues. V was clipped by 6 bases and J by 3 bases; unmatched bases: 4. CDR3 amino acids: CSVTTGVNQPQHF. CDR3 bases: TGCAGCGTAACGACAGGGGTCAATCAGCCCCAGCATTTT.

This clonotype was found a few times. This CDR3 is CASSLVPGQGEQFF. In DNA form, the CDR3 reads TGCGCCAGCAGCTTGGTGCCCGGACAGGGTGAGCAGTTCTTC. This sequence joins TRBV5-1 and TRBJ2-1; 8 positions agree with TRBD1. This CDR3 comprises 14 residues. Germline V lookup: CDR1 SGHRS, CDR2 YFSETQ. V gave up 0 bases and J gave up 9 bases; unmatched junction bases: 5.

This clonotype was recorded at least ten times. J is TRBJ2-5 and V is TRBV5-1, with 9 positions matching TRBD1. The CDR3 has 14 residues. V gave up 6 bases and J gave up 4 bases; unmatched junction bases: 7. The germline gives CDR1 SGHRS, CDR2 YFSETQ. DNA of the CDR3: TGCGCCAGCACTCGGACAGGGGTCCCAGAGACCCAGTACTTC. Its translation: CASTRTGVPETQYF.

Only a few counts were recorded for this clonotype. V and J are TRBV6-5 and TRBJ1-3; D call uncertain. Trimming removed 2 bases from V and 4 bases from J, with 9 bases in between. Germline CDR1 MNHEY, CDR2 SVGAGI. The CDR3 consists of 14 residues. This CDR3 is CASSYRVLGNTIYF. CDR3 bases: TGTGCCAGCAGTTACAGGGTTTTGGGAAACACCATATATTTT.

DNA for the CDR3: TGCAGTGCGCGAGAGGGGGCACAGCGGGACTCCTACGAGCAGTACTTC. Translating gives CSAREGAQRDSYEQYF. The chain couples TRBV20-1 to TRBJ2-7; D assignment may be TRBD1 or TRBD2 (7 bases each). From germline, CDR1 is DFQATT and CDR2 SNEGSKA (reference sequence). Trimming left V 6 bases short and J 0 bases short, with 21 bases between. The CDR3 spans 16 residues.

This clonotype has more than one count but fewer than ten. The chain combines TRBV12-3 or TRBV12-4 with TRBJ2-6; TRBD2 is a possible D gene (5 bases). This CDR3 is 12 amino acids long. Deletions cut 10 bases from V and 2 bases from J, with 6 bases between. The CDR3 is CAIGTGANVLTF. DNA for the CDR3: TGTGCCATCGGGACTGGGGCCAACGTCCTGACTTTC.

This clonotype was seen just once. The chain combines TRBV6-2 or TRBV6-3 with TRBJ2-7; D not resolved. CDR3 length: 16 residues. CDR1 is MNHEY and CDR2 is SVGEGT in the germline V gene. Trimming cost V 0 bases and J 0 bases, with 12 bases left between them. The CDR3 reads CASSYSRHLFSYEQYF. The CDR3 bases are TGTGCCAGCAGTTACTCGAGACATCTGTTCTCCTACGAGCAGTACTTC.

This clonotype was observed a handful of times. The V gene is TRBV5-1, the J gene TRBJ2-5; 7 bases map to TRBD1. There are 14 residues in the CDR3. Looked up from germline, CDR1 is SGHRS and CDR2 is YFSETQ. J was trimmed by 5 bases and V by 0 bases; bases with no gene match: 4. For the CDR3, the DNA is TGCGCCAGCAGCTTGGACAGGGGTTCGGAGACCCAGTACTTC. It translates to CASSLDRGSETQYF.

The table lists this clonotype with a few counts. This chain joins TRBV20-1 and TRBJ1-6, with 8 positions matching TRBD1. Germline lookup yields CDR1 DFQATT and CDR2 SNEGSKA (reference sequence). The CDR3 length is 14 residues. V shed 5 bases, J shed 14 bases, and the junction held 14 bases outside the gene matches. The CDR3 DNA is TGCAGTGCTCTAGTGACAGGGGTTGGGAGGGCCCTCCACTTT. The encoded protein is CSALVTGVGRALHF.

V is TRBV7-8 and J is TRBJ2-1; D is unclear. The CDR3 covers 17 residues. Trimming removed 5 bases from V and 6 bases from J, with 23 bases in between. Germline V gene sequence: CDR1 SGHVS, CDR2 FQNEAQ. CDR3 nucleotide sequence: TGTGCCAGCAGCCAAGAGGTTCTCGCAAGCAAGGGCAATGAGCAGTTCTTC. This sequence encodes CASSQEVLASKGNEQFF. Variable domain in full (rest from reference TRBV7-8 and TRBJ2-1): GAGVSQSPRYKVAKRGQDVALRCDPISGHVSLFWYQQALGQGPEFLTYFQNEAQLDKSGLPSDRFFAERPEGSVSTLKIQRTQQEDSAVYLCASSQEVLASKGNEQFFGPGTRLTVL.

The gene calls are TRBV7-2 and TRBJ2-2; 7 bases are a match to TRBD1. This CDR3 has 15 amino acids. The germline V gene encodes CDR1 SGHTA and CDR2 FQGNSA. The V segment lost 3 bases and the J segment 0 bases; nucleotides outside the gene matches: 1. The DNA of the CDR3 is TGTGCCAGCAGCTTCCAGGGGGCGAACACCGGGGAGCTGTTTTTT. Translating gives CASSFQGANTGELFF. The full variable domain, with the rest looked up from reference TRBV7-2 and TRBJ2-2, is GAGVSQSPSNKVTEKGKDVELRCDPISGHTALYWYRQSLGQGLEFLIYFQGNSAPDKSGLPSDRFSAERTGGSVSTLTIQRTQQEDSAVYLCASSFQGANTGELFFGEGSRLTVL.

This clonotype was counted between two and nine times. CDR3 coding DNA: TGTGCCAGCAGCTTCGAGGGGTATCAGCCCCAGCATTTT. Its translation: CASSFEGYQPQHF. The rearrangement uses TRBV7-9 and TRBJ1-5; a weak D match, TRBD1 (5 bases). Trimming left V 3 bases short and J 5 bases short, with 8 bases between. Per germline, CDR1 SEHNR and CDR2 FQNEAQ (reference sequence). The CDR3 runs to 13 residues. The full variable domain, its missing parts supplied by reference TRBV7-9 and TRBJ1-5, is DTGVSQNPRHKITKRGQNVTFRCDPISEHNRLYWYRQTLGQGPEFLTYFQNEAQLEKSRLLSDRFSAERPKGSFSTLEIQRTEQGDSAMYLCASSFEGYQPQHFGDGTRLSIL.

This clonotype has just a few counts. CDR3: CASSHGQRGSEQYV. For the CDR3, the DNA is TGTGCCAGCTCGCACGGGCAGAGAGGGAGCGAGCAGTACGTC. J is TRBJ2-7 and V is TRBV18; D perhaps matches TRBD2 (5 bases). Germline V CDR1 and CDR2: KGHSH, LQKENI. The CDR3 loop spans 14 amino acids. V lost 6 bases to trimming and J lost 6 bases, with 18 bases between them.

Ten or more counts support this clonotype. This chain links TRBV6-5 with TRBJ2-4; 9 bases agree with TRBD1. The CDR3 has 14 residues. From germline, CDR1 is MNHEY and CDR2 SVGAGI. The ends lost 5 bases at V and 8 bases at J; junction bases unmatched: 7. This CDR3 is CASSHHRGQDIQYF. The CDR3 coding sequence is TGTGCCAGCAGTCACCACAGGGGGCAGGACATTCAGTACTTC.

This clonotype came up a few times. The genes are TRBV7-2 and TRBJ2-3, with 12 bases fitting TRBD2. After removal of 0 bases from V and 6 bases from J, the junction contained 10 bases not matched to a gene. CDR3 length equals 18 residues. CDR1 is SGHTA, CDR2 FQGNSA, per germline. The CDR3 coding sequence is TGTGCCAGCAGCTTAGCGCTGGCTAGCGGGGGGGTGAGGGATACGCAGTATTTT. Amino acids: CASSLALASGGVRDTQYF.

This clonotype was picked up many times. The chain combines TRBV6-5 with TRBJ2-1; 13 nucleotides agree with TRBD2. Trimming at V came to 0 bases and at J to 16 bases, leaving 3 bases not matched to a gene. This CDR3 has 13 amino acids. The germline gives CDR1 MNHEY, CDR2 SVGAGI. CDR3 sequence (DNA): TGTGCCAGCAGTTACTCGGGACTAGCGGGGCATTTCTTC. Translated: CASSYSGLAGHFF.

This clonotype has just a few counts. V is TRBV9 and J is TRBJ2-5, with D perhaps matching TRBD2 (5 bases). The germline V and J ends were trimmed by 4 bases and 5 bases, with 15 bases remaining between them. The CDR3 loop spans 14 amino acids. CDR1 is SGDLS, CDR2 YYNGEE, per germline. In nucleotides, the CDR3 is TGTGCCAGCAGCCCGCACCTGGGAGCCGAGACCCAGTACTTC. Its protein is CASSPHLGAETQYF. The full variable domain, completed using reference TRBV9 and TRBJ2-5, is DSGVTQTPKHLITATGQRVTLRCSPRSGDLSVYWYQQSLDQGLQFLIQYYNGEERAKGNILERFSAQQFPDLHSELNLSSLELGDSALYFCASSPHLGAETQYFGPGTRLLVL.

The chain couples TRBV6-5 to TRBJ2-7; weak D call: TRBD2 (5 bases). The CDR3 has 15 residues. Germline values: CDR1 MNHEY, CDR2 SVGAGI. V was trimmed by 0 bases and J by 3 bases, leaving 12 bases between them. CDR3 sequence: CASSYSIGSSYEQYF. Written as DNA, the CDR3 is TGTGCCAGCAGTTACTCGATTGGGAGTAGCTACGAGCAGTACTTC.

The CDR3 region is CASSLDTGKLFF. As DNA, the CDR3 is TGTGCCAGCAGCCTAGACACAGGAAAACTGTTTTTT. The chain recombines TRBV12-3 or TRBV12-4 with TRBJ1-4; D is possibly TRBD1 (5 bases). V was shortened by 6 bases and J by 10 bases, with 12 bases between the two germline ends. The CDR3 has 12 amino acids.

This clonotype was observed at least ten times. This rearrangement joins TRBV5-5 to TRBJ1-4; 10 nucleotides line up with TRBD1. V shed 4 bases and J 3 bases; nucleotides not matched to a gene: 6. Germline CDR1 and CDR2: SGHKS and YYEKEE (reference sequence). The CDR3 covers 16 residues. In DNA, the CDR3 is TGTGCCAGCAGCCACCGGGACAGGGGTTCTAATGAAAAACTGTTTTTT. Amino acids: CASSHRDRGSNEKLFF.

The rearrangement uses TRBV18 and TRBJ1-1; possible D gene TRBD1, 5 bases. The germline V and J ends were trimmed by 2 bases and 3 bases, with 13 bases remaining between them. CDR3 length: 15 amino acids. Germline V gene data show CDR1 as KGHSH and CDR2 as LQKENI. The CDR3 DNA is TGTGCCAGCTCACCATACAGGACCAGCCACACTGAAGCTTTCTTT. It codes for CASSPYRTSHTEAFF. Supplemented by reference TRBV18 and TRBJ1-1, the full variable domain reads NAGVMQNPRHLVRRRGQEARLRCSPMKGHSHVYWYRQLPEEGLKFMVYLQKENIIDESGMPKERFSAEFPKEGPSILRIQQVVRGDSAAYFCASSPYRTSHTEAFFGQGTRLTVV.

This clonotype was observed a few times. This chain links TRBV6-1 with TRBJ2-7; 8 bases fit TRBD1. Losses at the gene ends were 6 bases for V and 0 bases for J; bases not matched to a gene: 7. CDR1 MNHNS and CDR2 SASEGT come from the germline V gene. The CDR3 contains 15 residues. The CDR3 nucleotides are TGTGCCAGCAGCCAGAGACAGGGGCTCTCCTACGAGCAGTACTTC. It yields the protein CASSQRQGLSYEQYF.

This clonotype was detected a few times. The rearrangement links TRBV30 to TRBJ2-1, with D uncertain. Germline loops: CDR1 GTSNPN, CDR2 SVGIG (reference sequence). Trimming pared 0 bases from V and 8 bases from J, leaving 5 bases between. CDR3 length: 11 amino acids. CDR3 sequence reads: CAWSVLDEQFF. The DNA for the CDR3 is TGTGCCTGGAGTGTTCTCGATGAGCAGTTCTTC.

The chain recombines TRBV9 with TRBJ2-2; D possibly uses TRBD1 or TRBD2 (5 bases each). The CDR3 runs 14 residues. V shed 7 bases and J shed 0 bases, with 10 bases lying between them. Per germline, CDR1 SGDLS and CDR2 YYNGEE. The CDR3, as DNA: TGTGCCAGCTCGGGGCAGTCGAACACCGGGGAGCTGTTTTTT. This encodes CASSGQSNTGELFF. The variable domain in full, with the rest retrieved from reference TRBV9 and TRBJ2-2, is DSGVTQTPKHLITATGQRVTLRCSPRSGDLSVYWYQQSLDQGLQFLIQYYNGEERAKGNILERFSAQQFPDLHSELNLSSLELGDSALYFCASSGQSNTGELFFGEGSRLTVL.

The chain has TRBV5-8 and TRBJ2-7, with D unclear. The germline gives CDR1 SGHTS, CDR2 YDEGEE. The CDR3 length is 13 residues. V dropped 0 bases and J dropped 3 bases, with 7 bases sitting between them. CDR3 in amino acids: CASSLVLVYEQYV. The CDR3 DNA is TGTGCCAGCAGCTTGGTACTCGTCTACGAGCAGTACGTC.

This clonotype was counted ten times or more. The chain recombines TRBV20-1 with TRBJ2-1, with D unresolved. V was trimmed by 2 bases and J by 1 base, leaving 9 bases between them. The CDR3 extends over 14 amino acids. Looked up from germline, CDR1 is DFQATT and CDR2 is SNEGSKA (reference sequence). CDR3 sequence: CSARIAISYNEQFF. As DNA, the CDR3 is TGCAGTGCTAGAATAGCTATATCCTACAATGAGCAGTTCTTC.

This clonotype was observed a few times. V gene TRBV10-3 combines with J gene TRBJ2-5, with 8 bases identical to TRBD1. The germline gives CDR1 ENHRY, CDR2 SYGVKD. The length of the CDR3 is 15 residues. V shed 6 bases, J shed 2 bases, and the junction held 8 bases outside the gene matches. The CDR3 DNA follows: TGTGCCATCAGAAATACCCGACAGGGGCAAGAGACCCAGTACTTC. Its translation: CAIRNTRQGQETQYF.

The chain recombines TRBV4-2 with TRBJ2-5, with 7 nucleotides matching TRBD1. This CDR3 is 14 amino acids long. Germline assignment: CDR1 LGHNA and CDR2 YNFKEQ. V dropped 2 bases and J dropped 5; count of bases not matched to a gene: 5. The CDR3 nucleotides read TGTGCCAGCAGCCAAACTCACAGGGGCGAGACCCAGTACTTC. This translates into CASSQTHRGETQYF.

This clonotype showed up many times. The J gene is TRBJ2-4, the V gene TRBV29-1; no reliable D call. Germline V gives CDR1 SQVTM, CDR2 ANQGSEA. With 5 bases removed from V and 0 bases from J, the gap between germline ends came to 11 bases. The CDR3 is made up of 14 amino acids. The CDR3 sequence: CSVHHTIAKNIQYF. In DNA form, the CDR3 reads TGCAGCGTTCACCACACTATAGCCAAAAACATTCAGTACTTC.

This clonotype was seen at least ten times. The rearrangement uses TRBV12-3 or TRBV12-4 and TRBJ2-2, with D maybe TRBD2 (6 bases). This CDR3 is built from 14 residues. Trimming took off 5 bases at V and 6 bases at J, with 13 bases between the two ends. The DNA of the CDR3 is TGTGCCAGCAGTGAGAGGACTACGGCCGGGGAGCTGTTTTTT. It specifies CASSERTTAGELFF.

In regard to this clonotype: One end of the junction fails to match germline, which may point to a read error. The chain carries TRBV7-2 and TRBJ2-2; TRBD2 matches 9 bases. This CDR3 spans 16 amino acids. Per germline, CDR1 SGHTA and CDR2 FQGNSA. In DNA, the CDR3 is TGTGCCAGCAGCGTAGCGGGGGAAGTGGTCACCGGGGAGCTGTTTTTT. Protein sequence: CASSVAGEVVTGELFF.